This is a list of T cell receptor beta chains from one sample in a study of neoadjuvant anti-PD-1 for oral cavity cancer. Repertoires were generated with immunoSEQ multiplex PCR, while TCRdb's copy carries only in-frame clones and drops some. The table lists 15,000 to 20,000 clones, 65% to 85% of them singletons. The sequencing used PBMCs, collected before nivolumab (anti-PD-1) treatment. The source of these receptors is a person aged 40 to 85 with oral cavity squamous cell carcinoma. CDR3s include the opening cysteine and the closing phenylalanine or tryptophan. D genes are given only for firm matches. Expanded clones are given a class, and other clones once, few, many or no size at all.

TRBJ2-5	NA	TRBV6-6	NA	CASSYFTGSQETQYF	TGTGCCAGCAGTTACTTCACAGGGTCTCAAGAGACCCAGTACTTC
TRBJ2-7	NA	TRBV7-9	NA	CASSWVGLNHEQYF	TGTGCCAGCAGCTGGGTAGGGCTAAACCACGAGCAGTACTTC
TRBJ2-7	few	TRBV4-1	TRBD1	CASSPGQPYEQYF	TGCGCCAGCAGCCCGGGACAGCCCTACGAGCAGTACTTC
TRBJ2-1	NA	TRBV5-1	NA	CASAADYNEQFF	TGCGCCAGCGCGGCGGACTACAATGAGCAGTTCTTC
TRBJ2-1	NA	TRBV28	NA	CASSLGLGEQFF	TGTGCCAGCAGTTTAGGGCTGGGTGAGCAGTTCTTC
TRBJ2-1	NA	TRBV4-1	NA	CASSQEGVYNEQFF	TGCGCCAGCAGCCAAGAGGGGGTTTACAATGAGCAGTTCTTC
TRBJ2-7	NA	TRBV11-1	NA	CASSLDLSSYEQYF	TGTGCCAGCAGCCTCGACCTGAGCTCCTACGAGCAGTACTTC
TRBJ1-4	NA	TRBV7-9	NA	CASSATGQTNEKLFF	TGTGCCAGCAGCGCCACGGGACAAACAAATGAAAAACTGTTTTTT
TRBJ2-7	once	TRBV29-1	NA	CSVEGQAREQYF	TGCAGCGTTGAGGGGCAGGCTCGCGAGCAGTACTTC
TRBJ2-7	NA	TRBV6-5	TRBD2	CASRLAAYEQYF	TGTGCCAGCAGACTAGCGGCTTACGAGCAGTACTTC
TRBJ2-1	NA	TRBV11-2	TRBD2	CASSLSGSSGQQFF	TGTGCCAGCAGCTTAAGCGGGTCTAGCGGTCAGCAGTTCTTC
TRBJ1-2	NA	TRBV5-5	TRBD1	CASSPSWDRGLVGYTF	TGTGCCAGCAGCCCCTCGTGGGACAGGGGGCTGGTTGGCTACACCTTC
TRBJ2-5	NA	TRBV2	TRBD1	CASSPAIKRTGTVETQYF	TGTGCCAGCAGTCCAGCCATCAAACGGACAGGCACCGTAGAGACCCAGTACTTC
TRBJ2-3	NA	TRBV10-1	TRBD2	CASSESALAKPDTQYF	TGCGCCAGCAGTGAGTCCGCACTAGCGAAGCCAGATACGCAGTATTTT
TRBJ1-5	once	TRBV27	NA	CASSFNPPPDQPQHF	TGTGCCAGCAGTTTCAACCCCCCTCCGGACCAGCCCCAGCATTTT
TRBJ1-4	NA	TRBV29-1	NA	CSVMDGRNEKLFF	TGCAGCGTCATGGACGGACGTAATGAAAAACTGTTTTTT
TRBJ2-1	NA	TRBV9	NA	CASSKGWGGARNEQFF	TGTGCCAGCAGCAAGGGTTGGGGGGGCGCCCGCAATGAGCAGTTCTTC
TRBJ2-3	NA	TRBV6-1	NA	CASSEGTLIGTDTQYF	TGTGCCAGCAGTGAAGGGACTCTGATCGGCACAGATACGCAGTATTTT
TRBJ1-2	few	TRBV19	TRBD1	CASSMTTGAGYTF	TGTGCCAGTAGTATGACGACAGGGGCCGGCTACACCTTC
TRBJ2-1	NA	TRBV14	TRBD2	CASKAGASGSYEQFF	TGTGCCAGCAAAGCTGGGGCTAGCGGGAGCTATGAGCAGTTCTTC
TRBJ1-2	NA	TRBV2	TRBD1	CASRQLSTGAVGYTF	TGTGCCAGCAGACAACTATCGACAGGGGCGGTAGGCTACACCTTC
TRBJ2-1	NA	TRBV7-2	TRBD2	CASSPTSGGYNEQFF	TGTGCCAGCAGCCCGACTAGCGGGGGATACAATGAGCAGTTCTTC
TRBJ1-1	few	TRBV9	TRBD1	CASSPPGTANTEAFF	TGTGCCAGCAGCCCCCCTGGGACAGCGAACACTGAAGCTTTCTTT
TRBJ2-5	NA	TRBV7-9	NA	CASSLVSETQYF	TGTGCCAGCAGCTTAGTATCGGAGACCCAGTACTTC
TRBJ1-1	few	TRBV5-1	NA	CASTRGGMNTEAFF	TGCGCCAGCACCCGAGGGGGGATGAACACTGAAGCTTTCTTT
TRBJ2-7	NA	TRBV2	NA	CASSAGLRYEQYF	TGTGCCAGCAGCGCGGGACTCCGATACGAGCAGTACTTC
TRBJ2-2	few	TRBV19	NA	CASSTLSGAGELFF	TGTGCCAGTAGTACCCTAAGTGGGGCCGGGGAGCTGTTTTTT
TRBJ2-7	NA	TRBV6-1	TRBD1	CASARDRGSYEQYF	TGTGCCAGTGCCCGGGACAGGGGCTCCTACGAGCAGTACTTC
TRBJ2-1	NA	TRBV6-5	TRBD2	CASRRLAGGLGEQFF	TGTGCCAGCAGGAGACTAGCGGGAGGTTTAGGTGAGCAGTTCTTC
TRBJ2-1	NA	TRBV10-3	NA	CAISGQNNEQFF	TGTGCCATCAGTGGACAGAACAATGAGCAGTTCTTC
TRBJ1-1	NA	TRBV2	NA	CASSADRITEAFF	TGTGCCAGCAGCGCCGACAGGATCACTGAAGCTTTCTTT
TRBJ2-3	NA	TRBV4-2	NA	CASRPRRFAEGEPDTQYF	TGTGCCAGCAGACCCAGACGGTTCGCGGAGGGAGAGCCAGATACGCAGTATTTT
TRBJ2-5	NA	TRBV5-1	NA	CASSLDKETQYF	TGCGCCAGCAGCTTGGATAAGGAGACCCAGTACTTC
TRBJ2-5	few	TRBV28	NA	CASRVQDSHQYF	TGTGCCAGCAGGGTCCAAGATTCCCACCAGTACTTC
TRBJ2-6	NA	TRBV5-4	NA	CASSSDFDRANVLTF	TGTGCCAGCAGCTCTGACTTCGACCGGGCCAACGTCCTGACTTTC
TRBJ2-2	NA	TRBV5-1	NA	CASSLQVGVNTGELFF	TGCGCCAGCAGCCTCCAGGTGGGAGTGAACACCGGGGAGCTGTTTTTT
TRBJ2-4	NA	TRBV19	NA	CASSIDRVAIQYF	TGTGCCAGTAGTATAGATCGGGTAGCGATTCAGTACTTC
TRBJ2-1	NA	TRBV7-2	TRBD2	CASSRTSGRAQFF	TGTGCCAGCAGCCGAACTAGCGGGAGGGCCCAGTTCTTC
TRBJ1-5	NA	TRBV4-1	NA	CASSQEGSNQPQHF	TGCGCCAGCAGCCAAGAGGGCAGCAATCAGCCCCAGCATTTT
TRBJ2-7	NA	TRBV27	NA	CASSLSTPSAGPYEQYF	TGTGCCAGCAGTTTATCCACCCCGTCGGCGGGACCGTACGAGCAGTACTTC
TRBJ1-3	NA	TRBV2	NA	CASSGSVSGNTIYF	TGTGCCAGCAGTGGAAGTGTATCTGGAAACACCATATATTTT
TRBJ2-3	NA	TRBV5-1	NA	CASSSQTGRGTDTQYF	TGCGCCAGCAGCTCGCAGACAGGCCGAGGGACTGATACGCAGTATTTT
TRBJ2-2	NA	TRBV25-1	TRBD1	CASNRQGTTGELFF	TGTGCCAGCAATCGACAGGGAACTACCGGGGAGCTGTTTTTT
TRBJ1-1	few	TRBV6-1	NA	CASRQGNTEAFF	TGTGCCAGCAGACAGGGGAACACTGAAGCTTTCTTT
TRBJ2-6	NA	TRBV19	NA	CASEVGSGANVLTF	TGTGCCAGCGAGGTGGGCTCTGGGGCCAACGTCCTGACTTTC
TRBJ2-3	once	TRBV2	NA	CASSGPDRETQYF	TGTGCCAGCAGTGGTCCCGATCGTGAGACGCAGTATTTT
TRBJ2-3	NA	TRBV7-9	NA	CASSPLDRTDTQYF	TGTGCCAGCAGCCCCCTCGACCGCACAGATACGCAGTATTTT
TRBJ2-7	NA	TRBV29-1	NA	CSVHSQGGYEQYF	TGCAGCGTTCACTCGCAGGGGGGTTACGAGCAGTACTTC
TRBJ2-7	NA	TRBV28	NA	CASSYNSGLKQYF	TGTGCCAGCAGTTACAACTCAGGGTTAAAGCAGTACTTC
TRBJ2-3	few	TRBV19	NA	CASSMGPTSYTQYF	TGTGCCAGTAGTATGGGGCCCACTAGTTATACGCAGTATTTT
TRBJ2-1	once	TRBV5-1	TRBD2	CASSTAGGYNEQFF	TGCGCCAGCAGCACGGCGGGGGGCTACAATGAGCAGTTCTTC
TRBJ1-1	NA	TRBV11-2	NA	CASSPPGSMNTEAFF	TGTGCCAGCAGCCCCCCAGGCAGTATGAACACTGAAGCTTTCTTT
TRBJ2-7	NA	TRBV27	TRBD1	CASRDRGYEQYF	TGTGCCAGCCGGGACAGGGGTTACGAGCAGTACTTC
TRBJ1-1	few	TRBV9	NA	CASSGSLRAPADTEAFF	TGTGCCAGCAGCGGTAGTCTTCGGGCGCCGGCGGACACTGAAGCTTTCTTT
TRBJ2-7	NA	TRBV7-6	TRBD2	CASSPQGGSAYEQYF	TGTGCCAGCAGCCCGCAGGGCGGGAGTGCCTACGAGCAGTACTTC
TRBJ2-6	NA	TRBV21-1	NA	CASSNIGANVLTF	TGTGCCAGCAGTAATATTGGGGCCAACGTCCTGACTTTC
TRBJ2-3	few	TRBV2	NA	CASSVAGSTDTQYF	TGTGCCAGCAGTGTAGCAGGTAGCACAGATACGCAGTATTTT
TRBJ2-2	NA	TRBV19	NA	CASNPPGAAYTGELFF	TGTGCCAGTAATCCGCCAGGGGCAGCGTACACCGGGGAGCTGTTTTTT